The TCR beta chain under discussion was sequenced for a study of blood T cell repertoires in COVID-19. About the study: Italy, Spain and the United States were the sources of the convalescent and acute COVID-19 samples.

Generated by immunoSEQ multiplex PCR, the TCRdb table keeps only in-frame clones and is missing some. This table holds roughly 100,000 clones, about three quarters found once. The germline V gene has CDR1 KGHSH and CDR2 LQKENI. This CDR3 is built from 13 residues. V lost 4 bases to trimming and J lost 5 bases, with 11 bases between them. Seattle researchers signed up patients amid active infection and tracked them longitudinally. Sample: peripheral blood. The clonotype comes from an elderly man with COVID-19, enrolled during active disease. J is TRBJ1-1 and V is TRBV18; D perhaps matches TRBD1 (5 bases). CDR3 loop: CASSLGPETEAFF. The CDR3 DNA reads TGTGCCAGCTCACTGGGGCCGGAGACTGAAGCTTTCTTT. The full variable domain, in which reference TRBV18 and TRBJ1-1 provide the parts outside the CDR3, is NAGVMQNPRHLVRRRGQEARLRCSPMKGHSHVYWYRQLPEEGLKFMVYLQKENIIDESGMPKERFSAEFPKEGPSILRIQQVVRGDSAAYFCASSLGPETEAFFGQGTRLTVV.